The sequence of this T cell receptor beta chain was determined in a study of STAT5B mutations in CD4+ large granular lymphocyte leukemia. Study-wide points: 8/27 top patient clones versus 2/35 control clones were TRBV06-family.

Control samples were healthy donors' buffy coats. Profiling relied on immunoSEQ multiplex PCR, and the TCRdb table lists in-frame clones only, not all of them. The data contain 25,000 to 35,000 clones, 65% to 85% of them singletons. About this clone itself: Its antigen is not identified.

V shed 2 bases and J 2 bases; nucleotides not matched to a gene: 4. Germline loops: CDR1 SGHRS, CDR2 YFSETQ. This CDR3 has 15 residues. The chain couples TRBV5-1 to TRBJ1-1; 9 bases agree with TRBD1. The TCR was taken from a human donor in good health. The specimen sequenced was CD4+ T cells from blood buffy coats. CDR3 sequence (DNA): TGCGCCAGCAGCTTTCGGACAGGGGACAACACTGAAGCTTTCTTT. It encodes CASSFRTGDNTEAFF.